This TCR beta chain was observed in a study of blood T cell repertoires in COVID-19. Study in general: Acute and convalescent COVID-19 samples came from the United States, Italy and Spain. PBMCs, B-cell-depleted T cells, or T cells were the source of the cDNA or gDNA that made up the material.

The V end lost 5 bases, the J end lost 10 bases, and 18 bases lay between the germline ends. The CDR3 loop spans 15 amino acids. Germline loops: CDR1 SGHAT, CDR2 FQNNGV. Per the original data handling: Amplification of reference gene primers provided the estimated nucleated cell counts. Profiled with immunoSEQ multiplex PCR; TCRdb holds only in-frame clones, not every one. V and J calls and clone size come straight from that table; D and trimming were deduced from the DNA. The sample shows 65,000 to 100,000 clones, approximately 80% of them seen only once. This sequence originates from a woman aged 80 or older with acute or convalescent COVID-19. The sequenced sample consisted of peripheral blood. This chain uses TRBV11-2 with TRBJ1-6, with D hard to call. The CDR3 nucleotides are TGTGCCAGCAGCGTAAGGACCCCGAGGGAATCACCCCTCCACTTT. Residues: CASSVRTPRESPLHF.